Below, 21 T cell receptor beta chains from the same sample are listed, as sequenced in a study of T cells after yellow fever vaccination (dated 2019 in TCRdb). Explained via the paper, the treatment or condition label denotes: live attenuated yellow fever vaccine strain. Libraries were built with 5' RACE. TCRdb shows the sequencer as Illumina HiSeq 2500. The raw public data were reprocessed by TCRdb itself: fastp quality trimming at Q25, MiXCR clonotype calling, in-frame beta chains only. Entries that share a CDR3 protein sequence are merged under the most common genes and DNA. The table for this sample lists about 260,000 distinct CDR3 sequences; 10% to 15% of them were counted only once. Less than 0.55% of the sample goes to the ten largest clones. Material: CD4+ T cells sorted from PBMCs, obtained 45 days after the yellow fever booster vaccination. The source of these receptors is a man younger than 40 who received the YFV17D yellow fever vaccine.

J is TRBJ1-6 and V is TRBV12-3 or TRBV12-4, with a possible D match to TRBD1 (5 bases). V lost 4 bases, J lost 5 bases, and 12 bases lay in between. The CDR3 is made up of 15 amino acids. The CDR3 bases are TGTGCCAGCAGTTCCAGGGTGCGGGATAATTCACCCCTCCACTTT. Its translation: CASSSRVRDNSPLHF.

The chain couples TRBV7-2 to TRBJ2-6; 7 nucleotides align to TRBD1. Trimming removed 5 bases from V and 0 bases from J; junction bases left unmatched: 7. The CDR3 totals 17 residues. Germline CDR1 reads SGHTA; CDR2 reads FQGNSA. In nucleotides, the CDR3 is TGTGCCAGCAGCCCCTCTCCAGGGGGCTCTGGGGCCAACGTCCTGACTTTC. Its protein product is CASSPSPGGSGANVLTF.

This clonotype came up a few times. The chain joins TRBV20-1 to TRBJ1-5, with D maybe TRBD1 (5 bases). There are 14 residues in the CDR3. Trimming took 3 bases from V and 1 from J, leaving 10 bases between them. The germline V gene encodes CDR1 DFQATT and CDR2 SNEGSKA (reference sequence). The CDR3 spells CSARASGSNQPQHF. The CDR3, as DNA: TGCAGTGCTAGGGCTTCAGGGAGCAATCAGCCCCAGCATTTT.

This clonotype was seen a few times. The chain employs TRBV20-1 and TRBJ2-1, with D perhaps TRBD2 (6 bases). The germline gives CDR1 DFQATT, CDR2 SNEGSKA (reference sequence). The CDR3 consists of 14 residues. V gave up 4 bases and J gave up 3 bases, with 13 bases separating them. The CDR3 sequence: CSANGKGGYNEQFF. In DNA, the CDR3 is TGCAGTGCTAACGGGAAGGGAGGCTACAATGAGCAGTTCTTC.

V is TRBV7-2 and J is TRBJ2-5; the D gene is possibly TRBD1 (5 bases). Per germline, CDR1 SGHTA and CDR2 FQGNSA. V lost 3 bases and J lost 2, with 13 bases in between. There are 15 residues in the CDR3. CDR3 DNA: TGTGCCAGCAGCTTCAGGGCGCATACGCAAGAGACCCAGTACTTC. This codes for CASSFRAHTQETQYF.

The chain couples TRBV3-1 to TRBJ2-3, with D perhaps matching TRBD2 (6 bases). The germline V and J ends were trimmed by 4 bases and 3 bases, with 11 bases remaining between them. Germline lookup yields CDR1 LGHDT and CDR2 YNNKEL (reference sequence). The CDR3 is 14 amino acids. The CDR3 loop reads CASSLLGGTDTQYF. CDR3 nucleotide sequence: TGTGCCAGCAGCCTTCTCGGGGGAACAGATACGCAGTATTTT.

This clonotype appeared many times. V gene TRBV9 combines with J gene TRBJ2-1, with D hard to call. CDR3 length equals 16 residues. The V end was cut by 0 bases, the J end by 8 bases, with 18 bases between. The germline V gene encodes CDR1 SGDLS and CDR2 YYNGEE. The CDR3 nucleotides are TGTGCCAGCAGCGTAGATCACGCTGACCCCGGCGATGAGCAGTTCTTC. The encoded protein is CASSVDHADPGDEQFF. The whole variable domain, remainder taken from reference TRBV9 and TRBJ2-1, is DSGVTQTPKHLITATGQRVTLRCSPRSGDLSVYWYQQSLDQGLQFLIQYYNGEERAKGNILERFSAQQFPDLHSELNLSSLELGDSALYFCASSVDHADPGDEQFFGPGTRLTVL.

The chain joins TRBV7-9 to TRBJ2-5; 7 nucleotides align to TRBD1. CDR1 is SEHNR and CDR2 is FQNEAQ in the germline V gene (reference sequence). The V gene end was trimmed by 4 bases and the J gene end by 6 bases; junction bases not matched to a gene: 11. CDR3 size: 15 residues. CDR3 sequence: CASSSGTAFTQTQYF. The CDR3, as DNA: TGTGCCAGCAGCTCCGGGACAGCCTTTACGCAGACCCAGTACTTC.

The gene calls are TRBV7-2 and TRBJ2-7; 10 positions match TRBD2. Germline-derived CDR1 and CDR2 are SGHTA and FQGNSA. The CDR3 runs to 14 residues. Losses at the gene ends were 2 bases for V and 5 bases for J; bases not matched to a gene: 3. The CDR3 DNA reads as TGTGCCAGCAGCTTACTAGCGGGAGTAAACGAGCAGTACTTC. It translates to CASSLLAGVNEQYF.

This clonotype was counted ten times or more. This chain uses TRBV20-1 with TRBJ1-1; D gene ambiguous. This CDR3 is 13 amino acids long. Trimming removed 0 bases at V and 1 base at J, with 6 bases between. Germline V gives CDR1 DFQATT, CDR2 SNEGSKA (reference sequence). The CDR3 spells CSARDQRNTEAFF. Here the CDR3 DNA reads TGCAGTGCTAGAGATCAACGGAACACTGAAGCTTTCTTT.

The rearrangement joins TRBV7-2 to TRBJ2-1; possibly TRBD1 for D (5 bases). This CDR3 spans 15 amino acids. Deletions cut 1 base from V and 4 bases from J, with 11 bases between. Germline V lookup: CDR1 SGHTA, CDR2 FQGNSA. CDR3: CASSLGPGLYNEQFF. The CDR3, as DNA: TGTGCCAGCAGCTTAGGGCCAGGGTTGTACAATGAGCAGTTCTTC.

V is TRBV20-1 and J is TRBJ2-1, with D unclear. The germline gives CDR1 DFQATT, CDR2 SNEGSKA (reference sequence). Trimming took off 6 bases at V and 12 bases at J, with 15 bases between the two ends. The CDR3 is made up of 11 amino acids. The chain's CDR3 is CSASGSLGQFF. The CDR3 nucleotides are TGCAGTGCCTCGGGTTCCCTAGGGCAGTTCTTC.

The chain uses TRBV4-2 and TRBJ2-2; D remains unclear. There are 13 residues in the CDR3. CDR1 and CDR2 from the germline V gene are LGHNA and YNFKEQ. Trimming stripped 4 bases from V and 9 bases from J, with 12 bases between. The CDR3 reads CASSPAPPRELFF. Here the CDR3 DNA reads TGTGCCAGCAGCCCCGCCCCCCCCAGGGAGCTGTTTTTT.

The genes are TRBV20-1 and TRBJ2-1; D gene ambiguous. V was clipped by 4 bases and J by 2 bases, with 15 bases between them. Germline V CDR1 and CDR2: DFQATT, SNEGSKA (reference sequence). CDR3 length: 15 amino acids. The CDR3, as DNA: TGCAGTGCTACCTCCGGCTCGACCCCCTACAATGAGCAGTTCTTC. As protein: CSATSGSTPYNEQFF.

The chain combines TRBV7-2 with TRBJ1-2, with D perhaps matching TRBD1 (6 bases). V was cut by 1 base and J by 7 bases, with 16 bases left in between. The CDR3 covers 15 residues. Germline loops: CDR1 SGHTA, CDR2 FQGNSA. Here the CDR3 DNA reads TGTGCCAGCAGCTTAGTATCGATACAGGGTGGTGGCTACACCTTC. This codes for CASSLVSIQGGGYTF.

The chain has TRBV10-3 and TRBJ2-3; no definite D call. CDR1 and CDR2 from the germline V gene are ENHRY and SYGVKD. Trimming took off 0 bases at V and 2 bases at J, with 12 bases between the two ends. The CDR3 is 16 amino acids. The CDR3 loop reads CAISESVLGNTDTQYF. CDR3 nucleotides: TGTGCCATCAGTGAGTCGGTTTTAGGCAACACAGATACGCAGTATTTT.

This clonotype showed up just a few times. This chain links TRBV5-8 with TRBJ2-7; D ambiguous. CDR1 is SGHTS and CDR2 is YDEGEE in the germline V gene. This CDR3 is 14 amino acids long. With 1 base removed from V and 4 bases from J, the gap between germline ends came to 12 bases. The CDR3 loop reads CASSLQPTAYEQYF. The DNA of the CDR3 is TGTGCCAGCAGCTTGCAGCCTACTGCATACGAGCAGTACTTC.

This clonotype was observed many times. The V and J genes are TRBV20-1 and TRBJ2-1, with TRBD1 identical over 8 bases. The CDR3 length is 15 residues. Germline values: CDR1 DFQATT, CDR2 SNEGSKA (reference sequence). The junction had 9 bases not matched to a gene; V was cut back by 3 bases and J by 5 bases. CDR3 in amino acids: CSASPRDRSDNEQFF. The CDR3 DNA is TGCAGTGCTAGTCCGCGGGACAGGTCTGACAATGAGCAGTTCTTC.

V and J are TRBV7-9 and TRBJ2-1; TRBD2 might be the D (6 bases). The V and J ends lost 5 bases and 10 bases respectively, with 18 bases between them. This CDR3 spans 14 amino acids. Germline lookup yields CDR1 SEHNR and CDR2 FQNEAQ (reference sequence). CDR3 nucleotide sequence: TGTGCCAGCAGCGCGCCAATGCTGGGGAGGGAGCAGTTCTTC. Protein product: CASSAPMLGREQFF. Complete variable domain (other parts from reference TRBV7-9 and TRBJ2-1): DTGVSQNPRHKITKRGQNVTFRCDPISEHNRLYWYRQTLGQGPEFLTYFQNEAQLEKSRLLSDRFSAERPKGSFSTLEIQRTEQGDSAMYLCASSAPMLGREQFFGPGTRLTVL.

The CDR3 sequence: CASSNGLAASYEQYF. CDR3 sequence (DNA): TGTGCCAGCAGCAATGGACTAGCGGCTTCCTACGAGCAGTACTTC. J is TRBJ2-7 and V is TRBV7-2; the match to TRBD2 covers 10 bases. The germline CDR1 and CDR2 sequences are SGHTA and FQGNSA. The CDR3 is 15 residues long. With V trimmed by 5 bases and J by 1 base, 5 bases remained unmatched. The full variable domain, with the rest looked up from reference TRBV7-2 and TRBJ2-7, is GAGVSQSPSNKVTEKGKDVELRCDPISGHTALYWYRQSLGQGLEFLIYFQGNSAPDKSGLPSDRFSAERTGGSVSTLTIQRTQQEDSAVYLCASSNGLAASYEQYFGPGTRLTVT.

V is TRBV7-9 and J is TRBJ1-4; D is unresolved. This CDR3 comprises 13 residues. Per germline, CDR1 SEHNR and CDR2 FQNEAQ (reference sequence). V was cut by 5 bases and J by 8 bases, with 12 bases left in between. CDR3 in DNA: TGTGCCAGCAGCCCGGAAACATCCGAAAAACTGTTTTTT. It yields the protein CASSPETSEKLFF.